Here is one T cell receptor (beta chain) with its context. No antigen is known for it. Germline CDR1 LNHDA, CDR2 SQIVND (reference sequence). CDR3 size: 14 residues. Germline trimming cut 3 bases from V and 3 bases from J; bases unmatched to any gene: 2. The treatment was: roughly 10-day PBMC culture with coronavirus spike peptide pools or control peptides (ViraFEST assay). The collection of CD4+ T cells from the unexposed donor took place before the COVID-19 pandemic (2011-2018). The sample belongs to a study of vaccination and CD4 T cells after COVID-19. Study summary: Convalescent participants consisted of six males and four females, two being Hispanic.

Study-wide findings and caveats: Investigators enrolled relatively few convalescent patients and included no early post-infection timepoints.

Cultured CD4+ T cells had their DNA profiled by the Oncomine TCR Beta short-read assay. TCRdb analysed the PCR reads with MiXCR anew, one entry per CDR3 protein. This table has roughly 6,000 distinct CDR3 sequences, about 48% appearing once. The TCR was taken from a human donor in good health. Sequencing was done on a sample of CD4+ T cells from blood, cultured in vitro. The chain employs TRBV19 and TRBJ2-1; TRBD2 aligns across 7 bases. CDR3 residues: CASSILADYNEQFF. CDR3 nucleotides: TGTGCCAGTAGTATCCTAGCGGACTACAATGAGCAGTTCTTC.